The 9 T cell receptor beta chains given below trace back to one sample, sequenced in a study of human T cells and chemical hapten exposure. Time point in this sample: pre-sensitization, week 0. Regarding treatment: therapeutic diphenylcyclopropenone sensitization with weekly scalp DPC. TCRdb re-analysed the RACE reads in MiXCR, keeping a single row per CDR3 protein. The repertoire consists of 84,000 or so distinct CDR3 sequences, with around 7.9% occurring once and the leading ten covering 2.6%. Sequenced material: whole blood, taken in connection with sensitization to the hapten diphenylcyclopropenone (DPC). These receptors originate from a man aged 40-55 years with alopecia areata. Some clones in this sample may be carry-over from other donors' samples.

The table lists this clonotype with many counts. CDR3 in DNA: TGTGCCAGCTCACCACGCGGGGGCGATAAAAACACTGAAGCTTTCTTT. Residues: CASSPRGGDKNTEAFF. This chain joins TRBV18 and TRBJ1-1; weak D call: TRBD1 (6 bases). This CDR3 is 16 amino acids long. The V end was cut by 1 base, the J end by 2 bases, with 14 bases between. The germline CDR1 and CDR2 sequences are KGHSH and LQKENI.

CDR3 DNA: TGTGCCAGCAGTGAAAACCAGGTACGAAAGCCCCAGCATTTT. Amino acids: CASSENQVRKPQHF. The genes are TRBV6-1 and TRBJ1-5; D remains unclear. V lost 2 bases, J lost 8 bases, and 13 bases lay in between. This CDR3 has 14 residues. CDR1 and CDR2 from the germline V gene are MNHNS and SASEGT.

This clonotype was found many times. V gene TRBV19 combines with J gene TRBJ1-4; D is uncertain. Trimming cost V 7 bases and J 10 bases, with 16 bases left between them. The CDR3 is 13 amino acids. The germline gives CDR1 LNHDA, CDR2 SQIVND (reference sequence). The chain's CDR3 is CASNVGYGGKLFF. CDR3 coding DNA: TGTGCCAGTAACGTCGGGTACGGCGGAAAACTGTTTTTT.

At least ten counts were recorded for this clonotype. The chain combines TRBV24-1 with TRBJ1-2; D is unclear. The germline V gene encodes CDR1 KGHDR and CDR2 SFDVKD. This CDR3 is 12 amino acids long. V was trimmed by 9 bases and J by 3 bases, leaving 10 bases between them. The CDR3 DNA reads TGTGCCACCTCACTCGCGGACTATGGCTACACCTTC. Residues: CATSLADYGYTF.

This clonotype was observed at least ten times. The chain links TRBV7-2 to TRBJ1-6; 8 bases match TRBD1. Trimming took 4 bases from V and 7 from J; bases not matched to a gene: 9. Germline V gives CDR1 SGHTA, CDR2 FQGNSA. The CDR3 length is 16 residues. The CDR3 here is CASSYSTGVGNSPLHF. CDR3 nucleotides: TGTGCCAGCAGCTACTCGACAGGGGTAGGCAATTCACCCCTCCACTTT.

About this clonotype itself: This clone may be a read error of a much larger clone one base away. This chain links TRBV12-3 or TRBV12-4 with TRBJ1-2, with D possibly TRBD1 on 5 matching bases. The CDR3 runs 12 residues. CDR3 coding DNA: TGTGCCAGCAGTTTGCGGGACTATAGCTACACCTTC. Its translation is CASSLRDYSYTF.

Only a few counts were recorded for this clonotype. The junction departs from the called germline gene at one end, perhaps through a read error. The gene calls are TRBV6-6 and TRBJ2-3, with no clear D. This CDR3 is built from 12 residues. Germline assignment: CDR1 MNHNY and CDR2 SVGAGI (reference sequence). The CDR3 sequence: CASSYLQDAQYF. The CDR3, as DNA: TGTGCCAGCAGTTACCTTCAAGATGCGCAGTATTTT.

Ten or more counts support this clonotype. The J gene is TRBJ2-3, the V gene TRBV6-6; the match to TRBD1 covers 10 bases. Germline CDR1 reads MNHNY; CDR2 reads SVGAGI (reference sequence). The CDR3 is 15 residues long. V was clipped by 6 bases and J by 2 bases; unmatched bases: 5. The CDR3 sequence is CASRQTGGLTDTQYF. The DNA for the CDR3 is TGTGCCAGCAGACAGACAGGGGGCCTCACAGATACGCAGTATTTT.

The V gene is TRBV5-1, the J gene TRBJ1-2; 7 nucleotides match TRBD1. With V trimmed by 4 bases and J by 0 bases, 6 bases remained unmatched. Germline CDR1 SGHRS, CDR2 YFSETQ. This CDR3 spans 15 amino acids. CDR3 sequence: CASSTTGASNYGYTF. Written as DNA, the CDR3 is TGCGCCAGCAGCACCACAGGGGCGTCTAACTATGGCTACACCTTC.